Each of the 10 T cell receptor beta chains below was sequenced from the same sample in a study of early T cells in non-severe SARS-CoV-2 infection. Each CDR3 protein is one row after TCRdb ran MiXCR on the 5' RACE reads. The sample consists of around 99,000 distinct CDR3 sequences, around 10% of them appearing once. The specimen was whole blood. The origin of the receptors is an adult who was a healthcare worker with PCR-confirmed SARS-CoV-2 infection or an uninfected control (not recorded which).

The chain has TRBV5-6 and TRBJ1-2, with D unclear. The CDR3 runs to 12 residues. V lost 5 bases and J lost 4, with 9 bases in between. Germline CDR1 is SGHDT and CDR2 is YYEEEE. CDR3: CASRLQSYGYTF. DNA of the CDR3: TGTGCCAGCAGGTTGCAGTCCTATGGCTACACCTTC.

Only a few counts were recorded for this clonotype. The gene calls are TRBV5-4 and TRBJ1-5, with TRBD1 as a possible D gene (5 bases). The CDR3 has 18 amino acids. Between the trimmed V and J ends, which lost 4 bases and 0 bases, there was a span of 20 bases. The germline gives CDR1 SGHNT, CDR2 YYREEE (reference sequence). The DNA for the CDR3 is TGTGCCAGCAGCCAACGCACCGGGACCCATTATAGCAATCAGCCCCAGCATTTT. This encodes CASSQRTGTHYSNQPQHF.

This clonotype was seen many times. The CDR3 DNA is TGCAGTGCTAGACCGCCCCACGGGCGGCCCGGGCTCGAGCAGTACTTC. Encoded protein: CSARPPHGRPGLEQYF. This chain uses TRBV20-1 with TRBJ2-7; D not certain. Trimming removed 2 bases from V and 6 bases from J, with 23 bases in between. Germline loops: CDR1 DFQATT, CDR2 SNEGSKA (reference sequence). The CDR3 sequence is 16 residues long.

V is TRBV6-1 and J is TRBJ2-7; 12 bases line up with TRBD2. This CDR3 is 14 amino acids long. Germline lookup yields CDR1 MNHNS and CDR2 SASEGT. Trimming removed 2 bases from V and 4 bases from J; junction bases left unmatched: 0. The CDR3 sequence is CASSELAGGYEQYF. CDR3 coding DNA: TGTGCCAGCAGTGAACTAGCGGGAGGGTACGAGCAGTACTTC.

The table lists this clonotype with many counts. The chain joins TRBV3-1 to TRBJ1-3; D not resolved. The germline V gene encodes CDR1 LGHDT and CDR2 YNNKEL (reference sequence). Trimming shortened V by 1 base and J by 3 bases, and 10 bases separated the two germline ends. The CDR3 totals 15 residues. The CDR3 region is CASSQARAYGNTIYF. In DNA form, the CDR3 reads TGTGCCAGCAGCCAAGCACGGGCGTATGGAAACACCATATATTTT.

The CDR3 sequence: CASTRGLAGGEQFF. The CDR3 nucleotides are TGTGCCAGCACCCGGGGACTAGCGGGAGGTGAGCAGTTCTTC. The rearrangement uses TRBV12-3 or TRBV12-4 and TRBJ2-1; 15 bases fit TRBD2. Trimming removed 7 bases from V and 9 bases from J; junction bases left unmatched: 4. The CDR3 spans 14 residues.

The chain combines TRBV6-5 with TRBJ2-1; the D call may be TRBD1 or TRBD2 (6 bases each). V was pared by 7 bases and J by 10 bases, with 20 bases between. Germline CDR1 and CDR2: MNHEY and SVGAGI. This CDR3 contains 14 residues. The CDR3 loop is CASTRRGQLSEQFF. The CDR3 region has the DNA TGTGCCAGCACCCGGAGGGGACAATTGTCGGAGCAGTTCTTC.

The chain has TRBV7-2 and TRBJ2-1; D assignment may be TRBD1 or TRBD2 (5 bases each). Germline V lookup: CDR1 SGHTA, CDR2 FQGNSA. V lost 5 bases and J 7 bases, leaving 15 bases between the germline ends. The CDR3 contains 14 residues. The CDR3: CASSKSRDLNEQFF. The CDR3 region has the DNA TGTGCCAGCAGCAAGTCCCGGGACCTTAATGAGCAGTTCTTC.

This clonotype occurred many times. This chain links TRBV23-1 with TRBJ2-1, with D perhaps matching TRBD2 (5 bases). TRBV23-1 is annotated as an ORF whose role is uncertain. V was pared by 0 bases and J by 0 bases, with 15 bases between. The CDR3 totals 18 residues. Written as DNA, the CDR3 is TGCGCCAGCAGTCAATCACACAAGGCGGGTACCTCCTACAATGAGCAGTTCTTC. Its protein product is CASSQSHKAGTSYNEQFF.

This clonotype was seen at least ten times. The chain employs TRBV4-3 and TRBJ1-2; the D gene is possibly TRBD1 (5 bases). The V end lost 2 bases, the J end lost 3 bases, and 7 bases lay between the germline ends. This CDR3 is built from 13 residues. Germline loops: CDR1 LGHNA, CDR2 YSLEER. CDR3 sequence: CASSQSTDYGYTF. CDR3 nucleotide sequence: TGCGCCAGCAGCCAATCGACAGACTATGGCTACACCTTC.